The clone carrying this T cell receptor beta chain has more than one count but fewer than ten. Its antigen is currently unknown. This sample is drawn from a study of identical twins. Study findings and constraints: Cross-sectional statistics, not tracking of the same donors, supported the conclusions.

Healthy Caucasians, and only they, were the donors. The CDR3 runs 16 residues. The V and J ends lost 6 bases and 1 base respectively, with 18 bases between them. Via MiXCR, TCRdb re-called the 5' RACE reads, giving one row per CDR3 protein. The profile shows about 530,000 distinct CDR3 sequences, about a fifth of them singletons. A further study also used this sample, focusing on yellow fever vaccine responses in identical twins.

This clonotype was sampled from a woman between 18 and 29 years old in good health. The specimen sequenced was CD4+ T cells sorted from blood. V is TRBV12-3 or TRBV12-4 and J is TRBJ1-1; weak D call: TRBD1 (6 bases). CDR3 amino acids: CASRRQEWMENTEAFF. DNA of the CDR3: TGTGCCAGCAGAAGACAGGAGTGGATGGAGAACACTGAAGCTTTCTTT.